One sample yielded the 9 T cell receptor beta chains listed below, sequenced in a study of CD49a tissue-resident CD8 T cells in human skin. Profiling relied on immunoSEQ multiplex PCR, and the TCRdb table lists in-frame clones only, not all of them. The sample includes 900 to 1,000 clones, around two thirds seen only once; the top ten take 40% to 50%. Sample: CLA- CD8+ effector memory T cells sorted from blood. The receptors were gathered from a human donor in good health.

This chain links TRBV6-4 with TRBJ2-2; D unclear. Germline lookup yields CDR1 MRHNA and CDR2 SNTAGT. The CDR3 is 15 amino acids. Trimming took 2 bases from V and 0 from J, leaving 7 bases between them. The DNA of the CDR3 is TGTGCCAGCAGTGACGCCCCTACGAACACCGGGGAGCTGTTTTTT. Amino acids: CASSDAPTNTGELFF.

This clone was seen more than once but under ten times. The chain employs TRBV7-9 and TRBJ2-3; D not resolved. V lost 0 bases and J lost 2, with 12 bases in between. Germline V gene data show CDR1 as SEHNR and CDR2 as FQNEAQ (reference sequence). There are 16 residues in the CDR3. This chain's CDR3 is CASSLAWAAFTDTQYF. CDR3 DNA sequence: TGTGCCAGCAGCTTAGCGTGGGCAGCCTTCACAGATACGCAGTATTTT.

The CDR3 nucleotides are TGCAGCGTTGAGGGCAGGGAACATTACAATGAGCAGTTCTTC. Its translation: CSVEGREHYNEQFF. The V and J genes are TRBV29-1 and TRBJ2-1, with TRBD1 as a possible D gene (5 bases). The V and J ends lost 3 bases and 4 bases respectively, with 13 bases between them. There are 14 residues in the CDR3. CDR1 SQVTM and CDR2 ANQGSEA come from the germline V gene.

This clone showed up just a few times. The chain joins TRBV2 to TRBJ2-7; unclear D gene. Looked up from germline, CDR1 is SNHLY and CDR2 is FYNNEI. Trimming removed 10 bases from V and 2 bases from J, with 12 bases in between. The CDR3 has 12 amino acids. The chain's CDR3 is CATGYTTYEQYF. DNA for the CDR3: TGTGCCACTGGTTACACCACCTACGAGCAGTACTTC. The full variable domain, its missing parts supplied by reference TRBV2 and TRBJ2-7, is EPEVTQTPSHQVTQMGQEVILRCVPISNHLYFYWYRQILGQKVEFLVSFYNNEISEKSEIFDDQFSVERPDGSNFTLKIRSTKLEDSAMYFCATGYTTYEQYFGPGTRLTVT.

The genes are TRBV5-1 and TRBJ2-7; a weak D match, TRBD1 (5 bases). The length of the CDR3 is 14 residues. Germline V CDR1 and CDR2: SGHRS, YFSETQ. Trimming shortened V by 3 bases and J by 6 bases, and 16 bases separated the two germline ends. CDR3 in amino acids: CASSWTQGSSEQYF. CDR3 bases: TGCGCCAGCAGCTGGACCCAGGGTTCAAGCGAGCAGTACTTC.

This clone was seen a handful of times. The chain recombines TRBV6-1 with TRBJ1-1, with 7 bases fitting TRBD1. The germline gives CDR1 MNHNS, CDR2 SASEGT. The ends lost 6 bases at V and 2 bases at J; junction bases unmatched: 9. The CDR3 loop spans 15 amino acids. This chain's CDR3 is CASREGQWGNTEAFF. DNA of the CDR3: TGTGCCAGCAGGGAGGGACAGTGGGGTAACACTGAAGCTTTCTTT.

This chain uses TRBV19 with TRBJ1-2; no clear D. The V and J ends lost 4 bases and 4 bases respectively, with 22 bases between them. The CDR3 contains 17 residues. Germline V lookup: CDR1 LNHDA, CDR2 SQIVND (reference sequence). The CDR3, as DNA: TGTGCCAGTAGTAACGATGTGACAAATCGAAAGATCTATGGCTACACCTTC. Translation gives CASSNDVTNRKIYGYTF.

This rearrangement joins TRBV9 to TRBJ1-6, with unresolved D. V was pared by 2 bases and J by 2 bases, with 8 bases between. The CDR3 totals 15 residues. CDR1 is SGDLS, CDR2 YYNGEE, per germline. The CDR3 protein is CASSVGRPYNSPLHF. In DNA, the CDR3 is TGTGCCAGCAGCGTCGGCAGGCCCTATAATTCACCCCTCCACTTT.

This sequence joins TRBV11-2 and TRBJ1-1; D is uncertain. V shed 4 bases and J shed 0 bases, with 9 bases lying between them. CDR1 is SGHAT, CDR2 FQNNGV, per germline. The CDR3 has 14 residues. CDR3 sequence (DNA): TGTGCCAGCAGCTCCCCTGGAGTGAACACTGAAGCTTTCTTT. This gives the protein CASSSPGVNTEAFF.